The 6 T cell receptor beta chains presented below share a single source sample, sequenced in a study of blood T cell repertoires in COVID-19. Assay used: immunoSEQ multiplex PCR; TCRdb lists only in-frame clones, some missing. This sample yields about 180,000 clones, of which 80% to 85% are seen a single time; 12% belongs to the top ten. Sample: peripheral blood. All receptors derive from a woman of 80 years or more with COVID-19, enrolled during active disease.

Here the CDR3 DNA reads TGTGCCAGCAGTTCCGGACAGGGGGCGCGGGACTACGAGCAGTACTTC. It specifies CASSSGQGARDYEQYF. The rearrangement joins TRBV5-6 to TRBJ2-7, with TRBD1 matching over 11 bases. This CDR3 spans 16 amino acids. J lost 3 bases, V lost 5 bases, and 10 bases had no gene match. Germline CDR1 is SGHDT and CDR2 is YYEEEE.

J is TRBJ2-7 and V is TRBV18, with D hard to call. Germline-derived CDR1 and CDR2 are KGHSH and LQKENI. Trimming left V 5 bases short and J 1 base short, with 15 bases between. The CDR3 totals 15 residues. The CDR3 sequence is CASSLTGGRSYEQYF. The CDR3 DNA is TGTGCCAGCTCATTAACCGGCGGCAGATCCTACGAGCAGTACTTC.

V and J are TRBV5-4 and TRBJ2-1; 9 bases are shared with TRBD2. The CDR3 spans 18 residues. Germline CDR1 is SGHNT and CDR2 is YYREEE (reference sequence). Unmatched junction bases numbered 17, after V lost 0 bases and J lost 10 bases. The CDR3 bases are TGTGCCAGCAGCTTGGGGGGCGGCCAGCGGGGGGCTTATGGGGAGCAGTTCTTC. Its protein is CASSLGGGQRGAYGEQFF. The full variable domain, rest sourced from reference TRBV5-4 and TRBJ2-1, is ETGVTQSPTHLIKTRGQQVTLRCSSQSGHNTVSWYQQALGQGPQFIFQYYREEENGRGNFPPRFSGLQFPNYSSELNVNALELDDSALYLCASSLGGGQRGAYGEQFFGPGTRLTVL.

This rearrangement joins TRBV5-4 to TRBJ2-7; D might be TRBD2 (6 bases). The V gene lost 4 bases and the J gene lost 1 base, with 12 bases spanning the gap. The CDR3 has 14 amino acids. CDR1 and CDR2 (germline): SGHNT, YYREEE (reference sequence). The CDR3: CASSISGASYEQYF. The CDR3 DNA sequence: TGTGCCAGCAGCATTAGCGGTGCATCCTACGAGCAGTACTTC.

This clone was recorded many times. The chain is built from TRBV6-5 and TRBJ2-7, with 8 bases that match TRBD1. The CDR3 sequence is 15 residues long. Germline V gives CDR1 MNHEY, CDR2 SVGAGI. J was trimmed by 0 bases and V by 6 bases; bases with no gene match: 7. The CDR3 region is CASSVAGTGSYEQYF. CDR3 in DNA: TGTGCCAGCAGCGTAGCCGGGACAGGCTCCTACGAGCAGTACTTC.

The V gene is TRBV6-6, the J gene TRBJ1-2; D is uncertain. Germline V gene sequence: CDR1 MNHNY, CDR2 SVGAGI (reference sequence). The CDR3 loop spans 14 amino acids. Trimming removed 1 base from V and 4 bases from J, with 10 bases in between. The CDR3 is CASSYYTEFYGYTF. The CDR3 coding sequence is TGTGCCAGCAGTTACTACACCGAATTCTATGGCTACACCTTC.